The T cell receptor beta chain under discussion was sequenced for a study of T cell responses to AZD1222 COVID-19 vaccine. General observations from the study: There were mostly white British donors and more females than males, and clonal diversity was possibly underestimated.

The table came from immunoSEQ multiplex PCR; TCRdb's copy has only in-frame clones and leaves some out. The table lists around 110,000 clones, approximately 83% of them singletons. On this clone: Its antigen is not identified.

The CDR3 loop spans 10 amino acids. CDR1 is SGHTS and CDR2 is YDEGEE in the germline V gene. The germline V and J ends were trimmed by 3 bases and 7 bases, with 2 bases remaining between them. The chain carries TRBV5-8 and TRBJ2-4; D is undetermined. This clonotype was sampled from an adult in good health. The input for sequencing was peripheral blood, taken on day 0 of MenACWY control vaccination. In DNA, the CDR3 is TGTGCCAGCAGCTGGAACATTCAGTACTTC. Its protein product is CASSWNIQYF.